Listed below are T cell receptor beta chains from one sample, sequenced in a study of T-cell memory formation after mild COVID-19. One entry per CDR3 protein, called by TCRdb with MiXCR from the 5' RACE reads. The data hold about 260,000 distinct CDR3 sequences, with around 8% observed a single time. The sequenced sample consisted of PBMCs or a T cell subset sorted from them (not recorded which). Receptors originate from a young man who had mild COVID-19 (a few samples of this study predate the infection). Cell type and time point are not known. Both conserved end residues are trimmed from each CDR3. D genes are given only for firm matches.

>TRBJ2-5|NA|TRBV27|12
ASSISWVGETQY
>TRBJ2-1|TRBD2|TRBV20-1|11
SATQGLGAEQF
>TRBJ2-2|NA|TRBV5-4|12
ASSPGVATGELF
>TRBJ1-1|TRBD1|TRBV10-3|11
AISDPTGLLAF
>TRBJ1-1|NA|TRBV20-1|12
SATTISGATEAF
>TRBJ1-1|NA|TRBV7-2|13
ASSLAPGMNTEAF
>TRBJ2-7|TRBD2|TRBV7-8|14
ASSPGTSGAPYEQY
>TRBJ2-1|NA|TRBV12-3/TRBV12-4|12
ASSLSSVLVEQF
>TRBJ1-1|NA|TRBV11-2|13
ASSLALRSNTEAF
>TRBJ1-2|TRBD1|TRBV4-1|16
ASSQPGQGGVANYGYT
>TRBJ2-1|NA|TRBV14|11
ASSQERDGKKF
>TRBJ2-3|TRBD2|TRBV5-1|13
ASSLWRGATDTQY
>TRBJ1-5|NA|TRBV5-1|12
ASSLGGINQPQH
>TRBJ2-5|NA|TRBV12-3/TRBV12-4|12
ASSFLPDKETQY
>TRBJ1-1|TRBD1|TRBV7-8|14
ASSPDRGRTYTEAF
>TRBJ1-2|TRBD1|TRBV5-1|13
ASSLGQPSNYGYT
>TRBJ1-2|NA|TRBV5-5|10
ASSRENYGYT
>TRBJ2-5|TRBD1|TRBV11-1|14
ASSPRQGSGLETQY
>TRBJ1-5|NA|TRBV3-1|11
ASSQEGAQPQH
>TRBJ2-2|NA|TRBV12-3/TRBV12-4|8
ATPPRELF
>TRBJ2-3|NA|TRBV5-1|14
ASSLMGGVVTDTQY
>TRBJ2-5|NA|TRBV24-1|13
ATSDPGEGEETQY
>TRBJ2-7|NA|TRBV6-2/TRBV6-3|14
ASSYEYRVVGYEQY
>TRBJ2-7|TRBD1|TRBV6-6|13
ASSSTGAKIRVQY
>TRBJ2-3|NA|TRBV7-2|13
ASSLYQRSTDTQY
>TRBJ1-2|TRBD1|TRBV7-6|13
ASSLDGTGPYGYT
>TRBJ1-1|NA|TRBV28|12
ASRNDRMNTEAF
>TRBJ2-3|TRBD2|TRBV5-1|15
ASSLRLRGDRTDTQY